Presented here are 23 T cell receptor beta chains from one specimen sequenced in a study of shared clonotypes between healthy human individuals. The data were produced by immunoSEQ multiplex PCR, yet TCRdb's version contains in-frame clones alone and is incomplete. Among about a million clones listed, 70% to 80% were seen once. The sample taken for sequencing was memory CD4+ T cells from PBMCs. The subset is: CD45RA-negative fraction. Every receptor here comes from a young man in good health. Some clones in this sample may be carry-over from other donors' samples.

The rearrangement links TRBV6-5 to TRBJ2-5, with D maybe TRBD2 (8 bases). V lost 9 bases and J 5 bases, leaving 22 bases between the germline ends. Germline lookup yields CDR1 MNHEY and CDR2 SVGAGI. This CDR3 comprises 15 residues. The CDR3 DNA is TGTGCCAGTACTAGCGGCCAACTACAGGGGGAGACCCAGTACTTC. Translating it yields CASTSGQLQGETQYF.

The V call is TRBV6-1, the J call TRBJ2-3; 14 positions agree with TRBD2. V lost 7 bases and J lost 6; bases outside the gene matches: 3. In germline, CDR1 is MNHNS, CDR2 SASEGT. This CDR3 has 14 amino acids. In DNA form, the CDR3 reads TGTGCCAGCAAGGGACTAGCGGGAGTTGATACGCAGTATTTT. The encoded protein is CASKGLAGVDTQYF.

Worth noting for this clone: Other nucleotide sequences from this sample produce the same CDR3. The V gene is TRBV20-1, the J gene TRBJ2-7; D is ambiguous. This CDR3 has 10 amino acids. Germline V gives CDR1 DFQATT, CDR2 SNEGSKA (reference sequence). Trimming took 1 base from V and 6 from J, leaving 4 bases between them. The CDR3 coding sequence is TGCAGTGCTAGAGGGGTCGAGCAGTACTTC. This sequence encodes CSARGVEQYF.

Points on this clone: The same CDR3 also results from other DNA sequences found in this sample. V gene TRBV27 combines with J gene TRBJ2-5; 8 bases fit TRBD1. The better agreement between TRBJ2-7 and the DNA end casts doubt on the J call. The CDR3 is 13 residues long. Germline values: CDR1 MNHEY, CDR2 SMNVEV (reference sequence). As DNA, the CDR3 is TGTGCCAGCAGCCAGGGGGCCACCTACGAGCAGTACTTC. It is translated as CASSQGATYEQYF.

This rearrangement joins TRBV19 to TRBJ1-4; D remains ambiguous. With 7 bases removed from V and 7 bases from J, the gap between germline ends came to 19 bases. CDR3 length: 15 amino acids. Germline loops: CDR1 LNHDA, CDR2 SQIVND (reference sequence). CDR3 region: CASMRMRYPSEKLFF. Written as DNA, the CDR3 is TGTGCCAGTATGAGGATGCGGTACCCGAGTGAAAAACTGTTTTTT.

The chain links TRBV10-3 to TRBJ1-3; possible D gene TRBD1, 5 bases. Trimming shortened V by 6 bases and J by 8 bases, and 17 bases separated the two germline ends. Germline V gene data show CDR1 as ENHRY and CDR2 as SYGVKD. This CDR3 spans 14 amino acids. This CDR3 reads CAISTPRLGDTIYF. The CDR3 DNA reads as TGTGCCATCAGCACACCCCGTCTGGGGGACACCATATATTTT.

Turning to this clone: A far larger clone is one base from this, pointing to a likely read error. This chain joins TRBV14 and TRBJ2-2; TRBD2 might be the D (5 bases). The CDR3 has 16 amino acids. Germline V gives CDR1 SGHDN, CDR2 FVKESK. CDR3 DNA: TGTGCCAGCAGCCAAGTGGGAGCTCAGAACACCGGGAAGCTGTTTTTT. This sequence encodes CASSQVGAQNTGKLFF.

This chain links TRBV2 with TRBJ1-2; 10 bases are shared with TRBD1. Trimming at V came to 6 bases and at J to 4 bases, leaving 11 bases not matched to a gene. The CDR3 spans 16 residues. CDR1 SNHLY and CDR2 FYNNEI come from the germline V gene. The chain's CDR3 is CASSAGTGEAIYGYTF. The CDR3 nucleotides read TGTGCCAGCAGCGCCGGGACAGGGGAGGCTATCTATGGCTACACCTTC.

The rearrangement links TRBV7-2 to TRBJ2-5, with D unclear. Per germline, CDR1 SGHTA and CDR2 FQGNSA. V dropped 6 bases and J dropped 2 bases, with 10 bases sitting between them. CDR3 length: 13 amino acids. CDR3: CASRSGLQETQYF. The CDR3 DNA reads TGTGCCAGCAGATCCGGGTTACAAGAGACCCAGTACTTC.

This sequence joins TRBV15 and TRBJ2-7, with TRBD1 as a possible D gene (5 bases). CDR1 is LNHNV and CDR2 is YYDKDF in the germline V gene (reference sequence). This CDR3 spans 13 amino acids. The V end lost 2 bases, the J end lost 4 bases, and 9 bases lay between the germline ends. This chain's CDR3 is CATSRFGQYEQYF. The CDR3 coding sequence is TGTGCCACCAGCAGATTCGGACAATACGAGCAGTACTTC.

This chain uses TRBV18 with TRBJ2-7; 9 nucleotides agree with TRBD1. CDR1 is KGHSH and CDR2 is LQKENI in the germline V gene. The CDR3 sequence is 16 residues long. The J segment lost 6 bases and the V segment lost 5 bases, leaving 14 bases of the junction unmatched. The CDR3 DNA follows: TGTGCCAGCTCATCACAGTTTGGGACAGGGCTTCTCGAGCAGTACTTC. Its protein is CASSSQFGTGLLEQYF.

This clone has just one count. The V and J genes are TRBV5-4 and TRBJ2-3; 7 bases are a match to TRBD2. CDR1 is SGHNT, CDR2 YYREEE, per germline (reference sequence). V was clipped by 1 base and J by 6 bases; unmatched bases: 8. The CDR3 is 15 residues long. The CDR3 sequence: CASSLKSHGGDTQYF. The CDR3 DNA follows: TGTGCCAGCAGCTTGAAATCCCACGGGGGGGATACGCAGTATTTT.

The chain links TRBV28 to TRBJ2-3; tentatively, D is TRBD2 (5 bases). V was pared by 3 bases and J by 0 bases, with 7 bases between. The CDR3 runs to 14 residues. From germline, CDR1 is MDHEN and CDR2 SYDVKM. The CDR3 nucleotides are TGTGCCAGCAGTTTCCAGCGGAGCACAGATACGCAGTATTTT. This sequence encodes CASSFQRSTDTQYF. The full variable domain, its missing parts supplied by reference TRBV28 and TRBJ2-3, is DVKVTQSSRYLVKRTGEKVFLECVQDMDHENMFWYRQDPGLGLRLIYFSYDVKMKEKGDIPEGYSVSREKKERFSLILESASTNQTSMYLCASSFQRSTDTQYFGPGTRLTVL.

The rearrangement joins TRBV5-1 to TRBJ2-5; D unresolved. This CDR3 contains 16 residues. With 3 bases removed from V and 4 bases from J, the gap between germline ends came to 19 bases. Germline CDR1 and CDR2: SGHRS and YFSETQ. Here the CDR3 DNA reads TGCGCCAGCAGCTCTCGCCCCGACACGGTAATAGAGACCCAGTACTTC. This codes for CASSSRPDTVIETQYF.

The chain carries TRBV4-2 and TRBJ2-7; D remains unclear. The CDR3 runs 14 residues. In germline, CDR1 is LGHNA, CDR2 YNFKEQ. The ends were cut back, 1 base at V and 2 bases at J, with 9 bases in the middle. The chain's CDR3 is CASSQGPTTYEQYF. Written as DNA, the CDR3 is TGTGCCAGCAGCCAAGGACCAACCACCTACGAGCAGTACTTC.

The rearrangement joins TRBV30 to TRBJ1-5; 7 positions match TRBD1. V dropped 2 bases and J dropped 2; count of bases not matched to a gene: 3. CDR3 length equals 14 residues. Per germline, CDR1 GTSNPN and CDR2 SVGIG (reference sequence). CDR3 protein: CAWSRQGRNQPQHF. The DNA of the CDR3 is TGTGCCTGGAGTCGACAGGGTCGCAATCAGCCCCAGCATTTT. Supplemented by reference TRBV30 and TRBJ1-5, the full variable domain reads SQTIHQWPATLVQPVGSPLSLECTVEGTSNPNLYWYRQAAGRGLQLLFYSVGIGQISSEVPQNLSASRPQDRQFILSSKKLLLSDSGFYLCAWSRQGRNQPQHFGDGTRLSIL.

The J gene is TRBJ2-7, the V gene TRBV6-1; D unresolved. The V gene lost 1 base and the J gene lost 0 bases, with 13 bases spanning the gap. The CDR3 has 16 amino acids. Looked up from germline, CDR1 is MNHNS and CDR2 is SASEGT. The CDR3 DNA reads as TGTGCCAGCAGTGAAGTATTGGCCACAGCCTCCTACGAGCAGTACTTC. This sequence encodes CASSEVLATASYEQYF.

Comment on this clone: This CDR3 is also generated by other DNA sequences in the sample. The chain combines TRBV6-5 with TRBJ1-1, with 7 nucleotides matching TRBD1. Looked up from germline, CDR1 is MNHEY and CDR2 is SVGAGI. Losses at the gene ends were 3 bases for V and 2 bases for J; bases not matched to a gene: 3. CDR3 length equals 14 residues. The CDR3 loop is CASSYRDSNTEAFF. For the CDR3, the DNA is TGTGCCAGCAGTTATAGGGACAGTAACACTGAAGCTTTCTTT.

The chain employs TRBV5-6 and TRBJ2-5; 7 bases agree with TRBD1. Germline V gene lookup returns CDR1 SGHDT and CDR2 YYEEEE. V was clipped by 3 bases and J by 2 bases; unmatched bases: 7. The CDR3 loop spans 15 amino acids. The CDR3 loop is CASSSSGQRQETQYF. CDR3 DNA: TGTGCCAGCAGCTCTTCGGGACAGCGGCAAGAGACCCAGTACTTC.

The DNA of the CDR3 is TGTGCCAGCAGCCAAGCCGGGACAGTCGTCTACGGCTACACCTTC. Translated: CASSQAGTVVYGYTF. V gene TRBV11-2 combines with J gene TRBJ1-2; TRBD1 aligns across 7 bases. This CDR3 contains 15 residues. V shed 5 bases and J 8 bases; nucleotides not matched to a gene: 14. Germline CDR1 and CDR2: SGHAT and FQNNGV. The full variable domain, its missing parts supplied by reference TRBV11-2 and TRBJ1-2, is EAGVAQSPRYKIIEKRQSVAFWCNPISGHATLYWYQQILGQGPKLLIQFQNNGVVDDSQLPKDRFSAERLKGVDSTLKIQPAKLEDSAVYLCASSQAGTVVYGYTFGSGTRLTVV.

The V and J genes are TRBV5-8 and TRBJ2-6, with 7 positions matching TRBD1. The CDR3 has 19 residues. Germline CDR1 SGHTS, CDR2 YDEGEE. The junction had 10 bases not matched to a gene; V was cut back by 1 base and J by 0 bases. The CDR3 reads CASSLYGTVYRSGANVLTF. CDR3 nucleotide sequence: TGTGCCAGCAGCTTGTACGGGACAGTCTACCGCTCTGGGGCCAACGTCCTGACTTTC. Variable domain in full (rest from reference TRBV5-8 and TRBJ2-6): EAGVTQSPTHLIKTRGQQATLRCSPISGHTSVYWYQQALGLGLQFLLWYDEGEERNRGNFPPRFSGRQFPNYSSELNVNALELEDSALYLCASSLYGTVYRSGANVLTFGAGSRLTVL.

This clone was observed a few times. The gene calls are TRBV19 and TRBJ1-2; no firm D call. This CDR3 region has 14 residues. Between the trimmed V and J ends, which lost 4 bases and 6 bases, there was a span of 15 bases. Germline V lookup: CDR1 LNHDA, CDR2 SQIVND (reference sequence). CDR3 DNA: TGTGCCAGTAGTAGAGGCAAGGAACAACATGGCTACACCTTC. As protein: CASSRGKEQHGYTF.

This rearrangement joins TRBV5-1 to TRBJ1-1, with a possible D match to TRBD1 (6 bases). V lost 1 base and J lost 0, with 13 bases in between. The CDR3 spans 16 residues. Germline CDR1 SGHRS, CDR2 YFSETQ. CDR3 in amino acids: CASSLRGLNMNTEAFF. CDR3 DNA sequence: TGCGCCAGCAGCTTGCGGGGGCTGAACATGAACACTGAAGCTTTCTTT.